This is a list of T cell receptor beta chains from one sample in a study of monozygotic twins with inflammatory bowel disease. TCRdb re-called the 5' RACE reads, yielding one record per CDR3 amino acid sequence without DNA. The table for this sample gives fewer than 450,000 distinct CDR3 sequences. The sequencing sample was made of blood. These receptors came from a human donor with ulcerative colitis or Crohn's disease, or a healthy co-twin of an affected twin (not recorded which). CDR3s include the opening cysteine and the closing phenylalanine or tryptophan.

TRBV7-2,TRBJ1-1,CASSLGGGRATEAFF
TRBV12-3/TRBV12-4,TRBJ2-7,CASTTTGAYEQYF
TRBV13,TRBJ2-2,CASSLEDRADGELFF
TRBV3-1,TRBJ1-2,CASSQGGTGGFYYGYTF
TRBV5-6,TRBJ2-2,CASHLGPYPTGELFF
TRBV12-3/TRBV12-4,TRBJ2-2,CASSLKQGSTGELFF
TRBV2,TRBJ2-7,CASRRGLLYEQYF
TRBV4-1,TRBJ2-1,CASSPGQAEYNEQFF
TRBV14,TRBJ1-1,CASSLQGRITEAFF
TRBV20-1,TRBJ2-5,CSARDQVRDQETQYF
TRBV29-1,TRBJ1-3,CSVDSGQLGNTIYF
TRBV7-9,TRBJ2-2,CASSLKVGQGIAGELFF
TRBV5-4,TRBJ2-5,CASSSDTLYQETQYF
TRBV7-2,TRBJ1-2,CASSPPWGQGYGYTF
TRBV12-3/TRBV12-4,TRBJ2-7,CASSLGGEASYEQYF
TRBV4-1,TRBJ1-3,CASSQVHTGSGNTIYF
TRBV5-1,TRBJ2-5,CASSLEGRPLETQYF
TRBV4-1,TRBJ2-3,CASSQSTSGGALAQYF
TRBV12-3/TRBV12-4,TRBJ2-3,CASKQGLAADTQYF
TRBV12-3/TRBV12-4,TRBJ2-7,CASSPLGQGYEQYF
TRBV11-1,TRBJ2-1,CASSPNNNEQFF
TRBV3-1,TRBJ1-4,CASSQWGTGGLGEKLFF
TRBV4-1,TRBJ1-5,CASSQVGTGGVAQPQHF
TRBV4-1,TRBJ2-7,CASSPTGGYYEQYF
TRBV30,TRBJ1-2,CAWRIGFARGYTF
TRBV6-1,TRBJ2-2,CASSDGSRDTGELFF
TRBV7-2,TRBJ2-7,CASSPQGEGSYEQYF
TRBV5-1,TRBJ2-7,CASSLALLNYEQYF
TRBV7-2,TRBJ2-5,CASSLEGGQGFVKTQYF
TRBV18,TRBJ1-5,CASSRKNVGKGNQPQHF
TRBV7-2,TRBJ2-4,CASSLSGGENIQYF
TRBV6-1,TRBJ2-7,CASRRPGQGAYEQYF
TRBV7-9,TRBJ2-7,CASSPTGAEYEQYF
TRBV6-1,TRBJ1-6,CASRRGQGANSPLHF
TRBV5-1,TRBJ2-1,CASSLPGTSGGVYNEQFF
TRBV12-3/TRBV12-4,TRBJ2-2,CASRGAVNTGELFF
TRBV5-4,TRBJ1-6,CASSSTVGHNSPLHF
TRBV11-1,TRBJ2-5,CASSLALPSTGRIETQYF
TRBV7-8,TRBJ2-1,CASRGSRRNEQFF
TRBV20-1,TRBJ2-1,CSARDPLLEQFF
TRBV5-1,TRBJ2-3,CASSPPTSSDTQYF
TRBV5-4,TRBJ2-1,CASSPRDRRGYNEQFF
TRBV20-1,TRBJ2-1,CSARRPAGGTVYNEQFF
TRBV12-3/TRBV12-4,TRBJ2-2,CASSYSGYTGELFF
TRBV29-1,TRBJ2-2,CSVSRTSLNTGELFF
TRBV9,TRBJ1-5,CASSVGRDNQPQHF
TRBV20-1,TRBJ2-3,CSFEGGPGTDTQYF
TRBV20-1,TRBJ2-7,CSARLARSYEQYF
TRBV29-1,TRBJ2-2,CSVAQGFGDTGELFF